This T cell receptor beta chain was observed in a study of T cells after posttransplantation cyclophosphamide (dated by TCRdb to between 2015 and 2016). Background for the entire study: Using TRB sequencing, the study followed how the T cell repertoire reconstituted after myeloablative bone marrow transplantation in which posttransplantation cyclophosphamide served as GVHD prophylaxis. TRB sequencing was also done on up to roughly 3 additional blood samples from 2 to 5.2 years after transplant in 3 patients, and on pretransplant blood from 4 patients. Blood from all 35 or so PTCy patients who had 1-year posttransplant specimens underwent TRB sequencing. Samples from around 40 PTCy-treated patients and 16 related bone marrow donors of those patients were subjected to antigen receptor sequencing. Because TRA and TRB clonality were tightly correlated in nine or ten samples, subsequent TCR analyses were focused on TRB only. Public TRB sequences were searched against a database of over 3,000 sequences associated with responses to pathogens, tumor antigens, self-antigens and alloantigens.

Peripheral blood samples were provided by related bone marrow donors on the day of marrow donation. Viable CD3+CD4+ or CD3+CD8+ cells that were CCR7+CD45RA+CD45RO-CD95-CD27+CD28+ were classified as naive T cells. Peripheral blood and bone marrow mononuclear cells were isolated by Ficoll-Hypaque density centrifugation and cryopreserved. CD4+ and CD8+ T cells, including naive and memory subsets, were sorted by FACS using a FACSAria II. The germline V gene encodes CDR1 MNHNS and CDR2 SASEGT. V sheds 7 bases and J sheds 5 bases, leaving 11 bases between their ends. The CDR3 starts with the cysteine, ends with the phenylalanine, and has 13 residues. The sequence is cut down to CDR3 DNA, 39 bases in frame from base 1. With respect to this clone: This clone's antigen is unknown. No clone much larger than this one lies a single base away; base qualities are absent.

TRB sequencing used genomic DNA with the immunoSEQ assay at survey resolution or the hsTCRB kit. The authors' analysis ran thus. The immunoSEQ software handled initial read processing, and the LymphoSeq R package was used for repertoire analyses. Clonality was computed as 1 minus normalized Shannon entropy; Gini coefficient was also calculated for each TRB dataset. Phenotypes of unsorted samples were inferred by mapping TRB sequences from sorted subsets of the recipient or donor onto unsorted samples of the same recipient. TCRdb took over this immuneACCESS table, retaining in-frame rearrangements with V and J assigned. Such tables are incomplete; in checked studies, under half of the missing clones stem from an unresolved V gene, and the remainder is unexplained. That table supplies the V and J calls and clone size; D and trimming were determined from the DNA. This sample is represented by about 11,000 clones; roughly 96% of them were singletons. The leading ten clones occupy about 0.27% of the sample.

What the work shows at the level of the full study, not this receptor alone: The TRB repertoires of T cells infiltrating skin or GI tract showed only limited overlap with the TRB repertoires of T cells in blood. Donor-recipient similarity was low at 1-2 months but increased during the first year, and donor CD8+ memory clones often dominated later blood repertoires. Across the roughly 48 patients, TRB clonality was highly associated with recipient CMV seropositivity and CMV reactivation, and diversity with PTCy was similar to that in the CNI/methotrexate controls.

This sequence was found in a young man in good health and a related stem cell transplant donor. In this chain, TRBV6-1 is recombined with TRBJ2-2, with a weak D call of TRBD2 (6 bases match). Specimen: naive CD8+ T cells sorted from PBMCs. The sequenced DNA is TGTGCCAGCACCGAAGGAGGGACCGGGGAGCTGTTTTTT. Protein translation: CASTEGGTGELFF.